This T cell receptor (beta chain) was recovered during a study of OX40 agonist ivuxolimab in advanced cancers. Germline V gives CDR1 LNHDA, CDR2 SQIVND (reference sequence). Trimming took 4 bases from V and 0 from J, leaving 13 bases between them. The CDR3 is made up of 16 amino acids. Clones were sequenced by immunoSEQ multiplex PCR, and TCRdb holds only the in-frame ones, with some missing. Here the sample spans some 3,400 clones, roughly nine tenths being singletons. The sequences come from CD4+ or CD8+ T cells sorted from blood, collected in a trial of the OX40 agonist ivuxolimab. V and J are TRBV19 and TRBJ1-3, with D unresolved. The sequence came from an adult with an advanced solid tumor such as melanoma, head and neck, liver or kidney cancer. The CDR3 DNA follows: TGTGCCAGTAGTACCTCCGGGGTAGCCTCTGGAAACACCATATATTTT. Translating it yields CASSTSGVASGNTIYF.